This T cell receptor beta chain was sequenced for a study of T-cell memory formation after mild COVID-19. Across the whole study: Largely, TCR clusters stayed within a single donor. Study-level points and caveats: The CD4+ clones that contracted clustered mainly within CM and EM, and the CD8+ clones concentrated in EMRA. The appearance of some responding clones in pre-infection memory suggested that cross-reactive memory joined.

Constant-segment-primed 5'RACE gave TCR alpha and TCR beta cDNA libraries with sample barcodes and UMIs. TCRdb redid the calling of the 5' RACE reads with MiXCR, one entry per CDR3 protein. The table shows tens of thousands of distinct CDR3 sequences, with roughly 25% occurring only once. Germline lookup yields CDR1 SEHNR and CDR2 FQNEAQ (reference sequence). This CDR3 spans 14 amino acids. The ends were cut back, 1 base at V and 0 bases at J, with 7 bases in the middle. As regards this clonotype: Its antigen is undetermined.

The sequenced sample was PBMCs or a T cell subset sorted from them (not recorded which). The TCR was taken from a man younger than 35 who had mild COVID-19 (a few samples of this study predate the infection). Cell type and time point are not known. This chain uses TRBV7-9 with TRBJ2-7; no reliable D call. The chain's CDR3 is CASSLDLISYEQYF. The CDR3 bases are TGTGCCAGCAGCTTAGATTTGATCTCCTACGAGCAGTACTTC. Based on the CDR3 plus reference TRBV7-9 and TRBJ2-7, the full variable domain is DTGVSQNPRHKITKRGQNVTFRCDPISEHNRLYWYRQTLGQGPEFLTYFQNEAQLEKSRLLSDRFSAERPKGSFSTLEIQRTEQGDSAMYLCASSLDLISYEQYFGPGTRLTVT.